The rows below give T cell receptor beta chains drawn from one sample of a study of blood T cell repertoires in COVID-19. Sequencing used immunoSEQ multiplex PCR; TCRdb keeps in-frame clones, though not all of them. The top ten hold around 10% of the sample, which has roughly 70,000 clones, roughly 89% seen once. The specimen was peripheral blood. The source of these receptors is a man older than 75 with acute or convalescent COVID-19. The CDR3 runs from the conserved cysteine through the conserved F or W. The D gene is left open where the match is weak. Clone size is given for some rows only: seen once, a few or many times, or a class if the clone is expanded.

abundance,d_gene,len,j_gene,v_gene,CDR3nt,CDR3aa
.,TRBD2,17,TRBJ2-3,TRBV5-4,TGTGCCAGCAGCCCAGAGAGCGGGAGGCACTCCACAGATACGCAGTATTTT,CASSPESGRHSTDTQYF
.,.,12,TRBJ2-7,TRBV12-5,TGTGCTAGTGGTGTGTTCGCCTACGAGCAGTACTTC,CASGVFAYEQYF
once,.,14,TRBJ2-3,TRBV18,TGTGCCAGCTCACCGAGCCGTAGCACAGATACGCAGTATTTT,CASSPSRSTDTQYF
.,.,15,TRBJ1-2,TRBV11-2,TGTGCCAGCAGCTTAGAGGCGGGGACCCGGGGAGGCTACACCTTC,CASSLEAGTRGGYTF
.,TRBD1,14,TRBJ1-2,TRBV19,TGTGCCAGTACACAAACACAGGGGATCGGTGGCTACACCTTC,CASTQTQGIGGYTF
.,TRBD1,12,TRBJ1-2,TRBV7-2,TGTGCCAGCAGCCCACAGGGGTATGGCTACACCTTC,CASSPQGYGYTF
.,TRBD1,12,TRBJ2-1,TRBV19,TGTGCCAGTACCGACAGGGGAAATAATAAGCTCTTC,CASTDRGNNKLF
.,TRBD1,15,TRBJ1-5,TRBV6-5,TGTGCCAGCAGCAACGACAGGGGTGGGAATCAGCCCCAGCATTTT,CASSNDRGGNQPQHF
.,.,14,TRBJ1-3,TRBV7-2,TGTGCCAGCAGCCCGACTGGCTCTGGAAACACCATATATTTT,CASSPTGSGNTIYF
.,.,16,TRBJ1-1,TRBV30,TGTGCCTGGAGTGTAAGGGGCAGGGGTAGGAACACTGAAGCTTTCTTT,CAWSVRGRGRNTEAFF
.,TRBD1,14,TRBJ1-2,TRBV2,TGTGCCAGCAGTGGTCAGGGGGTTAACTATGGCTACACCTTC,CASSGQGVNYGYTF
.,TRBD1,13,TRBJ2-7,TRBV9,TGTGCCAGCAGCGACGGACAGGGGAACGAGCAGTACTTC,CASSDGQGNEQYF
.,.,14,TRBJ2-1,TRBV6-1,TGTGCCAGCAGTTCCCCCGGAGGAGTCAATGAGCAGTTCTTC,CASSSPGGVNEQFF